The rows below give T cell receptor beta chains drawn from one sample of a study of OX40 agonist ivuxolimab in advanced cancers. Data came from immunoSEQ multiplex PCR; TCRdb stores just in-frame clones and leaves some out. In the table there are around 120,000 clones, 85% to 90% of which are singletons. Source: CD4+ or CD8+ T cells sorted from blood, taken in a trial of the OX40 agonist ivuxolimab. Source of these receptors: an adult with an advanced solid tumor such as melanoma, head and neck, liver or kidney cancer. The CDR3 runs from the conserved cysteine through the conserved F or W. Each record gives: J gene, D gene, V gene, clone size, CDR3 protein, CDR3 DNA. A D gene is named only where the DNA matches it firmly. Size values are once, few and many counts, or a class for expanded clones, and some rows have none.

>TRBJ1-6|NA|TRBV19|NA
CASSPPDETGGSPLHF
TGTGCCAGTAGTCCACCGGACGAAACCGGGGGGTCACCCCTCCACTTT
>TRBJ2-7|NA|TRBV4-3|NA
CASSRDTFSYEQYF
TGCGCCAGCAGCCGGGACACCTTCTCCTACGAGCAGTACTTC
>TRBJ1-5|NA|TRBV18|NA
CASSPGSSNQPQHF
TGTGCCAGCTCACCGGGCAGTAGCAATCAGCCCCAGCATTTT
>TRBJ1-1|NA|TRBV6-5|NA
CASNLDRMNTEAFF
TGTGCCAGCAATTTGGACAGAATGAACACTGAAGCTTTCTTT
>TRBJ2-7|NA|TRBV6-5|NA
CASSYRRNGRAYEQYF
TGTGCCAGCAGTTACAGGAGGAACGGCAGGGCTTACGAGCAGTACTTC
>TRBJ2-2|NA|TRBV30|NA
CAWSRGAGGELFF
TGTGCCTGGAGTAGGGGGGCTGGCGGGGAGCTGTTTTTT
>TRBJ2-1|TRBD2|TRBV28|NA
CASSLAGGPNEQFF
TGTGCCAGCAGTTTAGCGGGGGGCCCCAATGAGCAGTTCTTC
>TRBJ1-1|NA|TRBV7-6|once
CASSLGGGRGGEAFF
TGTGCCAGCAGCTTAGGGGGGGGCAGGGGTGGTGAAGCTTTCTTT
>TRBJ2-7|NA|TRBV15|NA
CATSRDQAGSYEQYF
TGTGCCACCAGCAGAGATCAGGCAGGCTCCTACGAGCAGTACTTC
>TRBJ1-1|TRBD1|TRBV7-9|NA
CASNPQGLNTEAFF
TGTGCCAGTAATCCACAGGGGCTGAACACTGAAGCTTTCTTT
>TRBJ1-2|NA|TRBV7-2|few
CASSPPQVGGYTF
TGTGCCAGCAGCCCTCCACAGGTTGGTGGCTACACCTTC
>TRBJ2-5|NA|TRBV5-1|NA
CASSSGQLSQETQYF
TGCGCCAGCAGCTCCGGACAGCTTTCCCAAGAGACCCAGTACTTC
>TRBJ1-6|NA|TRBV18|NA
CASSSRESRNSPLHF
TGTGCCAGCTCATCGCGGGAAAGTCGTAATTCACCCCTCCACTTT
>TRBJ2-3|TRBD2|TRBV18|NA
CASSPTSGGAVGTQYF
TGTGCCAGCTCACCGACTAGCGGGGGGGCCGTCGGTACGCAGTATTTT
>TRBJ2-5|NA|TRBV18|NA
CASSARQQETQYF
TGTGCCAGCTCAGCTAGACAGCAAGAGACCCAGTACTTC
>TRBJ1-2|NA|TRBV2|NA
CASSQSSYGYTF
TGTGCCAGCAGCCAATCGAGTTATGGCTACACCTTC
>TRBJ1-6|TRBD1|TRBV6-5|NA
CASSGQGAANSPLHF
TGTGCCAGCAGTGGACAGGGGGCGGCCAATTCACCCCTCCACTTT
>TRBJ1-1|TRBD1|TRBV7-8|once
CASSLGQGRNFEAFF
TGTGCCAGCAGCTTAGGACAGGGGCGCAATTTTGAAGCTTTCTTT
>TRBJ1-3|TRBD1|TRBV7-3|few
CASNNTGVHTIYF
TGTGCCAGCAACAACACAGGGGTACACACCATATATTTT
>TRBJ1-6|NA|TRBV30|few
CASHRGPGNSPLHF
TGTGCCTCCCACCGGGGACCGGGCAATTCACCCCTCCACTTT
>TRBJ2-7|TRBD1|TRBV5-1|NA
CASSVRDRAYEQYF
TGCGCCAGCAGCGTCCGGGACAGGGCTTACGAGCAGTACTTC
>TRBJ1-6|NA|TRBV6-6|NA
CASSFVSAVGSPLHF
TGTGCCAGCAGTTTCGTTTCAGCCGTAGGTTCACCCCTCCACTTT
>TRBJ1-5|NA|TRBV19|NA
CASSEGAGQPQHF
TGTGCCAGTAGTGAAGGGGCAGGGCAGCCCCAGCATTTT
>TRBJ1-5|NA|TRBV28|NA
CASSLSGPGDGQPQHF
TGTGCCAGCAGTTTAAGTGGGCCAGGGGACGGTCAGCCCCAGCATTTT
>TRBJ2-1|NA|TRBV18|NA
CASSPLQDNEQFF
TGTGCCAGCTCACCTCTACAGGACAATGAGCAGTTCTTC
>TRBJ2-4|NA|TRBV11-3|NA
CASSLPFGGPSLAKNIQYF
TGTGCCAGCAGCTTGCCTTTTGGGGGGCCATCCTTAGCCAAAAACATTCAGTACTTC
>TRBJ2-5|TRBD2|TRBV4-2|NA
CASSQPSGGIQETQYF
TGTGCCAGCAGCCAGCCTAGCGGGGGGATCCAAGAGACCCAGTACTTC
>TRBJ2-2|NA|TRBV7-2|NA
CASSLLLRRTGELFF
TGTGCCAGCAGCTTATTGCTTCGCAGGACCGGGGAGCTGTTTTTT
>TRBJ1-2|NA|TRBV19|NA
CASSSEAINYGYTF
TGTGCCAGTAGTTCAGAGGCCATTAACTATGGCTACACCTTC
>TRBJ2-5|NA|TRBV27|NA
CASSVMNPRQTQYF
TGTGCCAGCAGTGTAATGAACCCACGACAGACCCAGTACTTC
>TRBJ1-5|TRBD1|TRBV5-8|NA
CASSWDREQPQHF
TGTGCCAGCAGCTGGGACAGAGAACAGCCCCAGCATTTT
>TRBJ1-6|NA|TRBV4-3|NA
CASSQDKGEGSPLHF
TGCGCCAGCAGCCAAGATAAAGGGGAGGGTTCACCCCTCCACTTT
>TRBJ2-7|NA|TRBV6-5|NA
CASSRTGLVEQYF
TGTGCCAGCAGTCGCACAGGGTTGGTCGAGCAGTACTTC
>TRBJ2-1|NA|TRBV27|NA
CASSKDRNLGNEQFF
TGTGCCAGCAGTAAAGACAGGAACCTTGGGAATGAGCAGTTCTTC
>TRBJ2-3|NA|TRBV9|NA
CASSEIGTRGDTQYF
TGTGCCAGCAGCGAAATCGGGACTCGCGGAGATACGCAGTATTTT
>TRBJ2-3|TRBD1|TRBV10-2|NA
CASSPQGVGTDTQYF
TGCGCCAGCAGCCCACAGGGGGTGGGCACAGATACGCAGTATTTT
>TRBJ2-2|TRBD2|TRBV28|NA
CASSHVTLAGGYTGELFF
TGTGCCAGCAGTCACGTCACTCTAGCGGGGGGTTACACCGGGGAGCTGTTTTTT
>TRBJ2-1|NA|TRBV6-5|NA
CASKGPFNEQFF
TGTGCCAGCAAGGGACCTTTCAATGAGCAGTTCTTC
>TRBJ1-1|TRBD1|TRBV9|NA
CASSGDRGRIWAFF
TGTGCCAGCAGCGGGGACAGGGGCCGCATCTGGGCTTTCTTT
>TRBJ2-5|NA|TRBV12-5|NA
CASGAEGHGSQYF
TGTGCTAGTGGGGCTGAAGGACACGGCAGCCAGTACTTC
>TRBJ1-1|NA|TRBV6-5|once
CASSYWAGELTEAFF
TGTGCCAGCAGTTATTGGGCAGGGGAGCTAACTGAAGCTTTCTTT
>TRBJ2-4|NA|TRBV7-2|few
CASSLAAGTVAKNIQYF
TGTGCCAGCAGCTTAGCGGCAGGGACGGTAGCCAAAAACATTCAGTACTTC
>TRBJ2-7|TRBD1|TRBV7-2|NA
CASSLGTGAYEQYF
TGTGCCAGCAGCTTAGGGACAGGGGCCTACGAGCAGTACTTC
>TRBJ2-2|NA|TRBV19|NA
CASSTSTTGELFF
TGTGCCAGTAGTACATCTACCACCGGGGAGCTGTTTTTT
>TRBJ2-5|TRBD2|TRBV2|NA
CASSSRGGVETQYF
TGTGCCAGCAGTTCCCGGGGGGGCGTTGAGACCCAGTACTTC
>TRBJ1-4|NA|TRBV9|NA
CASSVQGEKLFF
TGTGCCAGCAGCGTACAGGGGGAAAAACTGTTTTTT
>TRBJ2-5|NA|TRBV2|NA
CASSEVPGQETQYF
TGTGCCAGCAGTGAAGTTCCAGGGCAGGAGACCCAGTACTTC
>TRBJ2-1|NA|TRBV2|NA
CASSEEGDRYNEQFF
TGTGCCAGCAGTGAAGAGGGAGACAGATACAATGAGCAGTTCTTC
>TRBJ1-3|NA|TRBV29-1|NA
CSVEGAGNTIYF
TGCAGCGTTGAGGGGGCTGGAAACACCATATATTTT
>TRBJ2-2|NA|TRBV7-9|NA
CASSSAGFGELFF
TGTGCCAGCAGCTCTGCAGGGTTCGGGGAGCTGTTTTTT
>TRBJ2-5|NA|TRBV6-1|NA
CASNRGKTYQETQYF
TGTGCCAGCAATCGGGGCAAGACGTACCAAGAGACCCAGTACTTC
>TRBJ2-6|TRBD1|TRBV5-1|NA
CASSTGTGTSGANVLTF
TGCGCCAGCTCTACCGGGACAGGGACCTCTGGGGCCAACGTCCTGACTTTC
>TRBJ2-7|NA|TRBV28|NA
CASSYTYEQYF
TGTGCCAGCAGCTACACCTACGAGCAGTACTTC
>TRBJ1-1|TRBD1|TRBV18|NA
CASSPQGAADTEAFF
TGTGCCAGCTCACCACAGGGGGCAGCGGACACTGAAGCTTTCTTT
>TRBJ1-3|NA|TRBV7-8|NA
CASSLEGGPRNTIYF
TGTGCCAGCAGCTTAGAGGGGGGCCCGCGAAACACCATATATTTT
>TRBJ2-7|NA|TRBV14|NA
CASSQVGGYEQYF
TGTGCCAGCAGCCAGGTTGGGGGCTACGAGCAGTACTTC
>TRBJ2-5|TRBD1|TRBV5-1|once
CASSLRLAGTGIGQGEQETQYF
TGCGCCAGCAGCTTGCGTCTTGCCGGGACAGGGATTGGGCAGGGCGAACAAGAGACCCAGTACTTC
>TRBJ2-1|NA|TRBV28|NA
CAISLPPGENEQFF
TGTGCCATAAGTTTACCCCCAGGGGAAAATGAGCAGTTCTTC
>TRBJ2-2|TRBD2|TRBV2|NA
CASTQEASGTGELFF
TGTGCCAGCACTCAGGAGGCTAGCGGCACCGGGGAGCTGTTTTTT
>TRBJ1-2|TRBD1|TRBV28|NA
CASHRQGASGYTF
TGTGCCAGCCATAGACAGGGGGCGAGTGGCTACACCTTC